The 15 T cell receptor beta chains reported below all come from one sample, sequenced in a study of regulatory T cells in long-lasting Graves disease. Through Arm-PCR of CDR3 regions and iRepertoire HTBI primers, TCR beta libraries were built. TCRdb reprocessed the multiplex PCR reads via MiXCR and lists one record per CDR3 protein. Of 530,000 or so distinct CDR3 sequences in the sample, approximately 12% were seen once. The sample's time point: newly diagnosed GD, antithyroid drugs for less than 3 months. Preparation of the TCR library used RNA extracted from PBMCs. These sequences were also reported in another study, on T cells in Graves' hyperthyroidism and ophthalmopathy.

Material: peripheral blood mononuclear cells (PBMCs), obtained at new diagnosis, from a patient treated with antithyroid drugs. The receptors stem from a man aged 25 to 40 with Graves disease.

This clonotype was counted at least ten times. DNA for the CDR3: TGTGCCTGGACCAGACAGGGGGATGGCTACACCTTC. Encoded protein: CAWTRQGDGYTF. V gene TRBV30 combines with J gene TRBJ1-2, with 9 bases matching TRBD1. Germline CDR1 is GTSNPN and CDR2 is SVGIG (reference sequence). The length of the CDR3 is 12 residues. The V segment lost 4 bases and the J segment 6 bases; nucleotides outside the gene matches: 3. The variable domain in full, completed from reference TRBV30 and TRBJ1-2, reads SQTIHQWPATLVQPVGSPLSLECTVEGTSNPNLYWYRQAAGRGLQLLFYSVGIGQISSEVPQNLSASRPQDRQFILSSKKLLLSDSGFYLCAWTRQGDGYTFGSGTRLTVV.

This clonotype came up many times. This chain connects TRBV11-2 to TRBJ2-3, with no clear D. CDR1 is SGHAT and CDR2 is FQNNGV in the germline V gene. The CDR3 spans 13 residues. Trimming removed 6 bases at V and 9 bases at J, with 16 bases between. The CDR3: CASSQRYENTQYF. The CDR3 nucleotides read TGTGCCAGCAGTCAACGCTACGAGAACACGCAGTATTTT.

The chain carries TRBV5-1 and TRBJ1-1; D perhaps matches TRBD1 (6 bases). The CDR3 is made up of 16 amino acids. CDR1 and CDR2 (germline): SGHRS, YFSETQ. Between the trimmed V and J ends, which lost 0 bases and 0 bases, there was a span of 12 bases. The CDR3 region has the DNA TGCGCCAGCAGCTTGGCCAGGACAGCCATGAACACTGAAGCTTTCTTT. It codes for CASSLARTAMNTEAFF.

This chain connects TRBV3-1 to TRBJ2-6, with unresolved D. Trimming cost V 2 bases and J 1 base, with 15 bases left between them. The CDR3 is made up of 18 amino acids. The germline CDR1 and CDR2 sequences are LGHDT and YNNKEL (reference sequence). The CDR3 spells CASSQRTGSTSGANVLTF. The CDR3 DNA sequence: TGTGCCAGCAGCCAACGAACCGGGTCCACATCTGGGGCCAACGTCCTGACTTTC.

This clonotype was seen many times. The V and J genes are TRBV20-1 and TRBJ2-1, with 9 bases that match TRBD2. The length of the CDR3 is 13 residues. Losses at the gene ends were 4 bases for V and 4 bases for J; bases not matched to a gene: 2. The V gene's germline CDR1 is DFQATT and CDR2 SNEGSKA (reference sequence). CDR3 in amino acids: CSAKAGGYNEQFF. The CDR3 bases are TGCAGTGCTAAGGCGGGAGGGTACAATGAGCAGTTCTTC.

Comment on this clonotype: One base away lies a much larger clone, so this may be a sequencing read error. V usage is TRBV29-1 and J usage is TRBJ2-2; D remains ambiguous. The CDR3 contains 12 residues. Trimming removed 2 bases at V and 5 bases at J, with 6 bases between. Per the germline V gene, CDR1 is SQVTM and CDR2 is ANQGSEA. The CDR3 DNA is TGCAGCGTTGAACCACGAACCGGGGAGCTGTTTTTT. Encoded protein: CSVEPRTGELFF.

This clonotype was seen at least ten times. The chain has TRBV20-1 and TRBJ2-1, with 12 bases aligning to TRBD2. From germline, CDR1 is DFQATT and CDR2 SNEGSKA (reference sequence). Trimming removed 4 bases from V and 6 bases from J; junction bases left unmatched: 16. The CDR3 is 18 residues long. CDR3 sequence reads: CSATTWTSGINDPNEQFF. For the CDR3, the DNA is TGCAGTGCTACCACTTGGACTAGCGGGATCAACGACCCCAATGAGCAGTTCTTC.

This clonotype was picked up many times. The rearrangement joins TRBV24-1 to TRBJ2-5; 7 nucleotides match TRBD2. The trim removed 9 bases at V and 4 bases at J, leaving 10 bases unmatched. This CDR3 has 14 amino acids. Looked up from germline, CDR1 is KGHDR and CDR2 is SFDVKD. The CDR3 DNA reads as TGTGCCACCGGGAGAGGACTAGTAGGAGAGACCCAGTACTTC. Amino acid sequence: CATGRGLVGETQYF.

This clonotype was observed many times. This rearrangement joins TRBV2 to TRBJ2-7; D remains ambiguous. CDR1 is SNHLY and CDR2 is FYNNEI in the germline V gene. CDR3 length equals 13 residues. Between the trimmed V and J ends, which lost 3 bases and 7 bases, there was a span of 13 bases. CDR3 loop: CASSDGLKVEQYF. Here the CDR3 DNA reads TGTGCCAGCAGTGATGGCCTAAAGGTGGAGCAGTACTTC.

This chain connects TRBV7-3 to TRBJ1-2, with 9 bases lining up with TRBD1. This CDR3 contains 14 residues. Germline trimming cut 5 bases from V and 8 bases from J; bases unmatched to any gene: 9. Germline V CDR1 and CDR2: SGHTA, FQGTGA. Here the CDR3 DNA reads TGTGCCAGCAGCCCCACAGGGGGCGCGAAGGGCTACACCTTC. As protein: CASSPTGGAKGYTF.

This clonotype was picked up a small number of times. The rearrangement uses TRBV20-1 and TRBJ2-7, with 8 positions matching TRBD1. Trimming removed 0 bases from V and 0 bases from J; junction bases left unmatched: 7. Germline V gene data show CDR1 as DFQATT and CDR2 as SNEGSKA (reference sequence). This CDR3 is 16 amino acids long. CDR3 amino acids: CSARDRWTGSSYEQYF. Here the CDR3 DNA reads TGCAGTGCTAGAGATCGTTGGACAGGGAGCTCCTACGAGCAGTACTTC.

This clonotype was counted at least ten times. The gene calls are TRBV20-1 and TRBJ2-5; tentative D call: TRBD2 (5 bases). Trimming took off 5 bases at V and 4 bases at J, with 14 bases between the two ends. CDR1 is DFQATT and CDR2 is SNEGSKA in the germline V gene (reference sequence). The CDR3 consists of 13 residues. The CDR3 loop reads CSAWTVGVETQYF. Here the CDR3 DNA reads TGCAGTGCTTGGACTGTAGGTGTAGAGACCCAGTACTTC.

The rearrangement joins TRBV28 to TRBJ1-5; the D is unclear. The V end was cut by 6 bases, the J end by 6 bases, with 9 bases between. This CDR3 region has 12 residues. CDR1 and CDR2 from the germline V gene are MDHEN and SYDVKM. DNA for the CDR3: TGTGCCAGCAGGAAGAAACCTCAGCCCCAGCATTTT. Its protein is CASRKKPQPQHF.

This clonotype was detected only a few times. The chain is built from TRBV3-1 and TRBJ1-4; D perhaps matches TRBD1 (6 bases). The V end was cut by 5 bases, the J end by 5 bases, with 15 bases between. The CDR3 has 15 residues. Germline lookup yields CDR1 LGHDT and CDR2 YNNKEL (reference sequence). CDR3 protein: CASSFPRGSNEKLFF. DNA for the CDR3: TGTGCCAGCAGCTTCCCGAGGGGGTCAAATGAAAAACTGTTTTTT. Using reference TRBV3-1 and TRBJ1-4 for the parts outside the CDR3, the full variable domain is DTAVSQTPKYLVTQMGNDKSIKCEQNLGHDTMYWYKQDSKKFLKIMFSYNNKELIINETVPNRFSPKSPDKAHLNLHINSLELGDSAVYFCASSFPRGSNEKLFFGSGTQLSVL.

This clonotype was observed many times. The rearrangement joins TRBV6-9 to TRBJ1-5; the D gene is possibly TRBD1 (5 bases). Germline V gene data show CDR1 as MNHGY and CDR2 as SVAAGI. Trimming pared 3 bases from V and 3 bases from J, leaving 18 bases between. The CDR3 totals 17 residues. The CDR3 region is CASSYIAGQGINQPQHF. The CDR3 DNA sequence: TGTGCCAGCAGTTACATCGCTGGTCAGGGAATCAATCAGCCCCAGCATTTT.